This T cell receptor beta chain came from a study of T cells in Graves' hyperthyroidism and ophthalmopathy. Trimming pared 5 bases from V and 1 base from J, leaving 8 bases between. Germline CDR1 and CDR2: SGHTA and FQGNSA. The length of the CDR3 is 14 residues. RNA transcripts served as the template for amplifying TCR beta CDR3 regions. During a first-round RT-PCR of the TCR CDR3, the HTBI primer set was used. Using its own MiXCR run on the multiplex PCR reads, TCRdb lists one record per CDR3 protein. Of 600,000 to 700,000 distinct CDR3 sequences in the sample, 14% to 15% were seen once. This clonotype was found many times.

The chain uses TRBV7-2 and TRBJ2-2; D unclear. The sequence was obtained from a woman between 40 and 50 years old with Graves' ophthalmopathy. Sequenced material: blood. CDR3: CASSPLKNTGELFF. The CDR3 region has the DNA TGTGCCAGCAGCCCATTAAAGAACACCGGGGAGCTGTTTTTT.